The clone carrying this TCR beta chain occurred a few times. Researchers report isolating at least 6 million PBMCs per sample. The CDR3 totals 16 residues. V lost 1 base, J lost 2 bases, and 9 bases lay in between. Germline V gene lookup returns CDR1 SGHNT and CDR2 YENEEA. The data belong to a study of blood T cells in healthy people across ages. Alongside a J-beta primer mix, a sample-barcoded 5' primer served in a second PCR lasting roughly 7 to 11 cycles. Each CDR3 protein gets one entry after TCRdb re-called the 5' RACE reads with MiXCR. The sample contains roughly 900,000 distinct CDR3 sequences, roughly 52% of which appear only once.

This clonotype was sampled from a young man in good health. V is TRBV11-3 and J is TRBJ2-6; no reliable D call. Material for sequencing was blood. CDR3 DNA sequence: TGTGCCAGCAGCTTAGCTCGTTTCGCTGGGGCCAACGTCCTGACTTTC. As protein: CASSLARFAGANVLTF.